This T cell receptor (beta chain) was recorded in a study of CD8 T cells in Susac syndrome. Trimming left V 1 base short and J 4 bases short, with 9 bases between. CDR3 size: 14 residues. The germline gives CDR1 MNHEY, CDR2 SMNVEV (reference sequence). RNA, at about 0.45 to 1 ug, was reverse transcribed with random hexamers. TCRdb recomputed calls from the immunoSEQ multiplex PCR reads with MiXCR, one row per CDR3 protein. The profile shows a few hundred thousand distinct CDR3 sequences, less than 95% of them singletons. The clonotype was recovered from a human donor with Susac syndrome. The sample consisted of CD4+ T cells from PBMCs. The V gene is TRBV27, the J gene TRBJ2-3; D remains ambiguous. The CDR3 sequence is CASSLFSDPDTQYF. Written as DNA, the CDR3 is TGTGCCAGCAGTTTATTCTCCGATCCAGATACGCAGTATTTT.